This is a list of T cell receptor beta chains from one sample in a study of shared clonotypes between healthy human individuals. Clones were read by immunoSEQ multiplex PCR, and TCRdb kept only the in-frame ones, dropping some. The sample holds about 490,000 clones, less than 80% seen once. Sequencing was carried out using PBMCs. These receptors were obtained from a woman aged 40 to 49 in good health. Some clones in this sample may be carry-over from other donors' samples. The conserved cysteine and the conserved F or W are not part of the CDR3 here. Each record gives: V gene, J gene, clone size, CDR3 protein. Rows may omit the clone size; those that give it use once, few, many or a size class.

TRBV2	TRBJ2-3	.	ASSWASGSSDTQY
TRBV5-5	TRBJ1-3	.	ASSRNSGNTIY
TRBV2	TRBJ2-1	.	ASSELAGVWYNEQF
TRBV12-2	TRBJ2-3	.	ASRCNTPGLAAVTDTQY
TRBV2	TRBJ2-7	.	ASSHWDITYEQY
TRBV7-8	TRBJ2-1	few	ASSLLDPGEQF
TRBV7-2	TRBJ2-7	.	ASSSRTSGSTYEQY
TRBV10-1	TRBJ2-4	few	ASSEFRDLAKNIQY
TRBV19	TRBJ1-1	.	ASSPRGSEAF
TRBV25-1	TRBJ2-1	.	ASSEGISGIYKQF
TRBV28	TRBJ1-5	.	ASSPSTGRNQPQH
TRBV5-6	TRBJ1-2	.	ASRLRGYGYT
TRBV10-3	TRBJ2-7	.	AISEQTSSYEQY
TRBV9	TRBJ1-3	.	ASSPQARQGGTGNTIY
TRBV6-4	TRBJ2-2	.	ASSANPGQGSGELF
TRBV14	TRBJ2-7	.	ASSPSSYEQY
TRBV27	TRBJ1-6	.	ASSSSGHNSPLH
TRBV13	TRBJ2-7	.	ASSSQRGEQY
TRBV4-3	TRBJ1-2	.	ASSQDGAYGYT
TRBV27	TRBJ2-2	.	ASNQQGPTGELF
TRBV4-1	TRBJ1-5	.	ASSQPPLRDRTPEGNQPQH
TRBV18	.	.	ASSPPGTSGSYEQY
TRBV25-1	TRBJ1-6	.	ASSDYSTGRYSPLH
TRBV15	TRBJ2-5	.	ATSRDQAGETQY
TRBV4-2	TRBJ1-1	.	ASSPGAAVLNTEAF
TRBV29-1	TRBJ2-3	.	SVETSADTQY
TRBV5-1	TRBJ1-4	.	ASGNGQGGEKLF